This is a list of T cell receptor beta chains from one sample in a study of blood T cell repertoires in COVID-19. Assay used: immunoSEQ multiplex PCR; TCRdb lists only in-frame clones, some missing. The sample holds over 90,000 clones; more than 80% are singletons and the top ten take 3.5% to 5.5%. The specimen was peripheral blood. Every receptor here comes from a human donor in a cohort sampled during active COVID-19. The CDR3 runs from the conserved cysteine through the conserved F or W. Each record gives: J gene, V gene, CDR3 length, clone size, D gene, CDR3 DNA, CDR3 protein. A D gene is named only where the DNA matches it firmly. Clone size is given for some rows only: seen once, a few or many times, or a class if the clone is expanded.

TRBJ1-1,TRBV6-2/TRBV6-3,19,.,TRBD1,TGTGCCAGCAGCCCCCAAGGTTTCGCCGGGACAGGGTATGGCACTGAAGCTTTCTTT,CASSPQGFAGTGYGTEAFF
TRBJ2-3,TRBV7-2,18,.,.,TGTGCCAGCAGCTTAGTGTACCCCCGGGAACCGCGCGCAGATACGCAGTATTTT,CASSLVYPREPRADTQYF
TRBJ1-2,TRBV5-1,16,.,TRBD1,TGCGCCAGCAGCCCGACAGGGAGCGCGGTAAACTATGGCTACACCTTC,CASSPTGSAVNYGYTF
TRBJ2-4,TRBV6-2/TRBV6-3,15,.,TRBD1,TGTGCCAGCAGTACCAGCACAGGGGGCAAAAACATTCAGTACTTC,CASSTSTGGKNIQYF
TRBJ2-7,TRBV6-6,16,.,.,TGTGCCAGCAGTTACATAGGGGGGGAGAGGGGCGACGAGCAGTACTTC,CASSYIGGERGDEQYF
TRBJ2-7,TRBV7-9,14,.,TRBD2,TGTGCCAGCAGGTCACTAGCGGGGGGTAACGAGCAGTACTTC,CASRSLAGGNEQYF
TRBJ2-7,TRBV5-1,16,few,.,TGCGCCAGCAGCTTGGCACCGACGGGGGGCGCATACGAGCAGTACTTC,CASSLAPTGGAYEQYF
TRBJ1-1,TRBV5-4,16,.,TRBD1,TGTGCCAGCAGCTTGGGTCCGGGACAGATGAACACTGAAGCTTTCTTT,CASSLGPGQMNTEAFF
TRBJ1-4,TRBV7-9,12,.,.,TGTGCCAGCAGCTTTAGTCATGAAAAACTGTTTTTT,CASSFSHEKLFF
TRBJ2-1,TRBV3-1/TRBV3-2,20,.,TRBD2,TGTGCCAGCAGCCAAGATGGGAGGGGACTAGCGGCCCCGGGATACAATGAGCAGTTCTTC,CASSQDGRGLAAPGYNEQFF
TRBJ1-2,TRBV5-5,14,few,TRBD1,TGTGCCAGCAGCATAACCGGGACAGGGAGTGGCTACACCTTC,CASSITGTGSGYTF
TRBJ1-1,TRBV5-1,14,.,.,TGCGCCAGCAGCTATATTTCCGGGAACACTGAAGCTTTCTTT,CASSYISGNTEAFF
TRBJ2-2,TRBV2,12,.,.,TGTGCCAGCGGGGGGTACACCGGGGAGCTGTTTTTT,CASGGYTGELFF
TRBJ2-1,TRBV28,13,.,TRBD2,TGTGCCAGCAGTGGGACTAGCGGGGTCGGGCCGTTCTTC,CASSGTSGVGPFF
TRBJ2-5,TRBV7-7,13,.,TRBD1,TGTGCTAGCAGCCAGGACAGGGGTGAGACCCAGTACTTC,CASSQDRGETQYF
TRBJ1-2,TRBV27,13,.,.,TGTGCCAGCAGTCCCAGGGGTAACTATGGCTACACCTTC,CASSPRGNYGYTF
TRBJ2-2,TRBV18,16,.,.,TGTGCCAGCTCACCACCGAATATGGGGGCAGACGGGGAGCTGTTTTTT,CASSPPNMGADGELFF
TRBJ2-3,TRBV27,15,.,TRBD1,TGTGCCAGCAGCGACCGGGACAGGGAGCCAGATACGCAGTATTTT,CASSDRDREPDTQYF
TRBJ2-2,TRBV6-5,15,.,.,TGTGCCAGCAGACGCCCCGGGACTTCAGCCGGGGAGCTGTTTTTT,CASRRPGTSAGELFF
TRBJ1-2,TRBV6-2/TRBV6-3,11,.,.,TGTGCCAGCAGTTCAGGCTATGGCTACACCTTC,CASSSGYGYTF
TRBJ2-5,TRBV30,15,.,TRBD2,TGTGCCTGGAGTGTGCTAGCGGGGCCAAGGGGGACCCAGTACTTC,CAWSVLAGPRGTQYF
TRBJ1-1,TRBV5-1,12,.,.,TGCGCCAGCAGCCGCGGGCGCACTGAAGCTTTCTTT,CASSRGRTEAFF
TRBJ2-5,TRBV9,14,.,TRBD2,TGTGCCAGCAGCGGTACTAGCGCCCAAGAGACCCAGTACTTC,CASSGTSAQETQYF
TRBJ1-1,TRBV6-5,15,many,TRBD1,TGTGCCAGCCGACGATTGGACAGGGGAAACACTGAAGCTTTCTTT,CASRRLDRGNTEAFF
TRBJ1-2,TRBV5-4,15,.,.,TGTGCCAGCAGCCTGGTCTATGGGCCCCGTAATGGCTACACCTTC,CASSLVYGPRNGYTF
TRBJ2-6,TRBV11-3,18,.,TRBD1,TGTGCCAGCATCAACCCAGACAGGGAAAATCCTGGGGCCAACGTCCTGACTTTC,CASINPDRENPGANVLTF
TRBJ1-2,TRBV19,15,.,.,TGTGCCAGTAGTGGACACAGGGATCGAAACTATGGCTACACCTTC,CASSGHRDRNYGYTF
TRBJ1-6,TRBV6-1,17,few,.,TGTGCCAGCAGTGAAGCAGGGGGACACTCCTATAATTCACCCCTCCACTTT,CASSEAGGHSYNSPLHF
TRBJ2-5,TRBV11-2,13,.,TRBD1,TGTGCCAGCAGCTCACCAGGGGGTGAGACCCAGTACTTC,CASSSPGGETQYF
TRBJ2-1,TRBV12-3/TRBV12-4,12,.,TRBD1,TGTGCCAGCAGATTGACAGGGGACGAGCAGTTCTTC,CASRLTGDEQFF
TRBJ1-4,TRBV15,15,.,TRBD1,TGTGCCACCAGCCCCCAGGGGGGATTCTCGGAAAAACTGTTTTTT,CATSPQGGFSEKLFF
TRBJ2-1,TRBV5-1,17,once,.,TGCGCCAGCAGCTTGGCAGGAAACCCGTTCTCCTACAATGAGCAGTTCTTC,CASSLAGNPFSYNEQFF
TRBJ2-5,TRBV4-3,16,.,TRBD1,TGCGCCAGCAGCCACTCCCCCGGGACAGGGGCAGAGACCCAGTACTTC,CASSHSPGTGAETQYF
TRBJ1-3,TRBV9,14,.,.,TGTGCCAGCAGCGTAGAGAGTCGAGGAAACACCATATATTTT,CASSVESRGNTIYF
TRBJ2-1,TRBV5-1,14,.,TRBD2,TGCGCCAGCAGCCGGACTAGCCCCCCTGATGAGCAGTTCTTC,CASSRTSPPDEQFF
TRBJ1-3,TRBV2,16,.,.,TGTGCCAGCAGTGAAGCGGCTTACATCTCTGGAAACACCATATATTTT,CASSEAAYISGNTIYF
TRBJ2-5,TRBV7-8,16,.,TRBD1,TGTGCCAGCAGTCCGGGCGGGACAGGGGGGCAAGAGACCCAGTACTTC,CASSPGGTGGQETQYF
TRBJ1-6,TRBV7-2,12,few,TRBD1,TGTGCCAGCAGCTTAGGGACAGGGCGCCTCCACTTT,CASSLGTGRLHF
TRBJ2-7,TRBV13,16,few,TRBD2,TGTGCCAGCAGCCCAACACGTCCAGCGGGGGGCTACGAGCAGTACTTC,CASSPTRPAGGYEQYF
TRBJ1-1,TRBV25-1,13,.,.,TGTGCCAGCAGTGGTCAAAGGGGGACTGAAGCTTTCTTT,CASSGQRGTEAFF
TRBJ2-6,TRBV2,16,.,.,TGTGCCAGCAGTGAAGATGGGGGCCCTGGGGCCAACGTCCTGACTTTC,CASSEDGGPGANVLTF
TRBJ2-2,TRBV2,15,once,.,TGTGCCAGCAGGAGGGGGACACCTCGCACCGGGGAGCTGTTTTTT,CASRRGTPRTGELFF
TRBJ2-1,TRBV5-1,15,.,.,TGCGCCAGCAGCTTGCAGGGGTGGTCGAACAATGAGCAGTTCTTC,CASSLQGWSNNEQFF
TRBJ2-1,TRBV19,15,.,TRBD2,TGTGCCAGTACCGATGAAGCGGGGGGGCCGGATGAGCAGTTCTTC,CASTDEAGGPDEQFF
TRBJ1-4,TRBV30,17,.,TRBD1,TGTGCCTGGAGTGTACGTTGGGGCGGACAGGGGGGAGAAAAACTGTTTTTT,CAWSVRWGGQGGEKLFF
TRBJ1-1,TRBV6-1,15,.,.,TGTGCCAGCAGTGAACGGGGACATCCGAACACTGAAGCTTTCTTT,CASSERGHPNTEAFF
TRBJ1-4,TRBV5-1,14,.,TRBD1,TGCGCCAGCAGCTTGGGACAGGGTAGCGAAAAACTGTTTTTT,CASSLGQGSEKLFF
TRBJ2-3,TRBV2,12,.,.,TGTGCCAGCAGTGCGGGGTCAGATACGCAGTATTTT,CASSAGSDTQYF
TRBJ2-5,TRBV2,15,.,TRBD2,TGTGCCAGCAGTGAATGGGGGGGGTATGGAGAGACCCAGTACTTC,CASSEWGGYGETQYF
TRBJ1-5,TRBV6-5,13,.,.,TGTGCCAGCAGACCCCAGGAAAATCAGCCCCAGCATTTT,CASRPQENQPQHF
TRBJ2-7,TRBV28,15,few,TRBD1,TGTGCCACCCAACAGGGGGAGTGGGTGACCTACGAGCAGTACTTC,CATQQGEWVTYEQYF
TRBJ2-5,TRBV18,13,.,.,TGTGCCAGCTCAACAAACGGGCAAGAGACCCAGTACTTC,CASSTNGQETQYF
TRBJ1-2,TRBV12-3/TRBV12-4,12,.,.,TGTGCCAGCTCTCCCGCGGCGAATGGCTACACCTTC,CASSPAANGYTF
TRBJ1-5,TRBV5-6,15,.,.,TGTGCCAGCAGCAGGGGCGGATTTAGCAATCAGCCCCAGCATTTT,CASSRGGFSNQPQHF